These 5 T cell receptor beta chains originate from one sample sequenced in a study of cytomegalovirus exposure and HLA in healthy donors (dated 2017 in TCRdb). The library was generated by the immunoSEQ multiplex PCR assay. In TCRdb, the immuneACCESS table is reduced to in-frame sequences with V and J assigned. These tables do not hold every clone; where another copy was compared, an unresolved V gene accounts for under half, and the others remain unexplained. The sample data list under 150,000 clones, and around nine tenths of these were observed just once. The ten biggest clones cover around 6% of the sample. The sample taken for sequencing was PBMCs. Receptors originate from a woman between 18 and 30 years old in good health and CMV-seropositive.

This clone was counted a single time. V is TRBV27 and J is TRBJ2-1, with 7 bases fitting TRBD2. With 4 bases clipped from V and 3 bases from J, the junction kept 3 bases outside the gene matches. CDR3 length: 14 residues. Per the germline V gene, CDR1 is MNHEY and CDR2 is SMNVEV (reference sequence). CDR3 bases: TGTGCCAGCAGTTCGACTAGCTTCTACAATGAGCAGTTCTTC. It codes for CASSSTSFYNEQFF.

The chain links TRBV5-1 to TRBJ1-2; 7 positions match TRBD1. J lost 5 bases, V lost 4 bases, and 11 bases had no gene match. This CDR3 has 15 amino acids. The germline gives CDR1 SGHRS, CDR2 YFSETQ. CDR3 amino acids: CASSPQGSLEYGYTF. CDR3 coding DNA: TGCGCCAGCAGCCCACAGGGGTCTCTCGAGTATGGCTACACCTTC.

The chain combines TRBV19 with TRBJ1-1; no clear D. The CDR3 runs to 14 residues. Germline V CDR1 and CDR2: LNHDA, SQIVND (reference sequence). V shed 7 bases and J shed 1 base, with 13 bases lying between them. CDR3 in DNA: TGTGCCAGTATCCTCAACGACTGGAACACTGAAGCTTTCTTT. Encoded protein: CASILNDWNTEAFF.

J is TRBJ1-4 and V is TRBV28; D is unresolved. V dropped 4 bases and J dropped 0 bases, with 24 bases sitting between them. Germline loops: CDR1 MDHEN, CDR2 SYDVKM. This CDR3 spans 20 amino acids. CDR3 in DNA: TGTGCCAGCAGTTCCGAACGCGGGCCGGCACTTCCCGCAACTAATGAAAAACTGTTTTTT. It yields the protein CASSSERGPALPATNEKLFF.

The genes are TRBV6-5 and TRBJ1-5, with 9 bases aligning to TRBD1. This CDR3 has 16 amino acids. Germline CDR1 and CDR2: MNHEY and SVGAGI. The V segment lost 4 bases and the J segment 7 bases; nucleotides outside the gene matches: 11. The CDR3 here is CASSSGTGIGWQPQHF. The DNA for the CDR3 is TGTGCCAGCAGTTCCGGGACAGGGATTGGTTGGCAGCCCCAGCATTTT.